This T cell receptor beta chain was documented in a study of blood T cells in healthy people across ages (dated by TCRdb to between 2015 and 2016). For the study in its entirety: In model experiments, template switching captured roughly one uniquely barcoded TCR beta cDNA molecule for every two T cells. Using the same blood draw, the study looked at two additional independent replicas of 1 million unique cDNA reads for two donors, one aged 18 to 29 and the other aged 80 or older. To avoid experimental bias, donors of different ages were randomly spread across the sequencing lanes. The donors were divided into four age groups: young (average around 17 years), middle-aged (about 39), aged (about 62) and long-lived (about 80). To track age-related changes in TCR beta repertoire diversity, the study relied on deep sequencing normalized with unique cDNA molecular identifiers. Broad study findings and their caveats: As age increased, observed TCR beta diversity per million T cells dropped in a roughly linear way, and a significant reduction was already evident by age 40. Conclusive comparison of naive and antigen-experienced compartments was prevented by the profiling of bulk unsorted PBMCs. Because the CMV infection status of the donors was unknown, age-related changes in expanded clonotypes may potentially have been confounded. Estimates of total diversity from one million sequenced T cells were regarded as lower bounds and underestimates. Observed TCR beta diversity correlated strongly with the percentage of naive T cells measured by flow cytometry. Compared with the aged group, the long-lived group had more naive CD4+ T cells, fewer expanded clones and increased TCR diversity, suggesting age selection.

Library preparation used 5' RACE. The listed sequencing device is Illumina HiSeq 2500. The second PCR ran for roughly 7 to 11 cycles and used a J-beta primer mix along with a sample-barcoded 5' primer. A unique molecular identifier was introduced onto each TCR beta cDNA molecule by a template-switch 5' adaptor carrying 12 random nucleotides. Each sample yielded at least 2.5 million CDR3-containing paired-end reads. All of the RNA was converted into first-strand cDNA using the Mint cDNA synthesis kit, with a TRBC-specific oligonucleotide serving as the primer. Following uracil-DNA glycosylase treatment, all cDNA underwent a first 18-cycle PCR with the universal primers M1SS and BC2_uni_R. Per the original workflow: Normalization of each sample was performed by random selection of 1 million high-quality reads, each carrying a distinct molecular identifier. Instead of being binned into consensus sequences, reads that shared molecular identifiers were thrown out. MiTCR, set to a Q25 quality threshold and the strictest error-elimination algorithm, was used for CDR3 identification, clonotype clustering and error correction. A nonparametric unseen species model using Euler transformation provided a lower-bound estimate of total TCR beta diversity. Using fastp at Q25 and MiXCR, TCRdb reprocessed the public reads and kept productive beta chains. CDR3 protein duplicates are merged, each entry listing the most common genes and DNA. Clone size and V and J calls follow TCRdb, not the original study. The sample table contains 800,000 to 950,000 distinct CDR3 sequences; only one count was recorded for 45% to 50% of them. In total, the top ten clones hold roughly 12% of the sample.

Systemically healthy Caucasian individuals from Russia, 35 to 50 in total and aged about 6 to 95 years, were included as donors. Each donor gave around 9 milliliters of peripheral blood, collected into EDTA-treated Vacutainer tubes. Ficoll-Paque density-gradient centrifugation was used to isolate PBMCs, with at least 7 million per sample. Trizol reagent was used to extract total RNA from PBMCs, with at least 6 micrograms per sample. The percentages of naive CD45RAhigh/CD27high T cells were determined by flow cytometry on a PBMC aliquot from every donor. From the cysteine through the phenylalanine, the CDR3 covers 15 amino acids. Only the CDR3 DNA is retained, 45 bases long and in frame from the first base. CDR1 and CDR2, looked up from the germline V gene (reference sequence), are DFQATT and SNEGSKA. V drops 1 base and J drops 1 base, leaving 13 bases in between. A single count supports this clonotype. The clone's antigen remains unknown. No base quality values were provided; no much bigger clone lies one nucleotide off.

The sample was blood. The chain uses TRBV20-1 and TRBJ2-5; the D call could be TRBD1 or TRBD2, with each sharing 5 bases. The clonotype was recovered from a man younger than 45 in good health. The DNA sequence follows: TGCAGTGCTAGAGGACAGAGGCGGGTCCAAGAGACCCAGTACTTC. Translated, this gives CSARGQRRVQETQYF.